This TCR beta chain was found in a study of CD4 T cells in relation to SARS-CoV-2 and coronaviruses. Regarding the study as a whole: According to naive versus memory sequencing, detected responses are memory recall, not newly primed. In roughly 61% of donors, memory CD4+ clonotypes crossrecognized SARS-CoV-2 and at least one common cold coronavirus spike.

TCRdb's copy holds only in-frame clones and misses some; the assay was immunoSEQ multiplex PCR. The table has 35,000 to 40,000 clones, over 75% seen once. The trim removed 0 bases at V and 5 bases at J, leaving 3 bases unmatched. CDR3 length equals 15 residues. Per the germline V gene, CDR1 is SGHRS and CDR2 is YFSETQ. A remark on this clone: Its target is unknown.

V is TRBV5-1 and J is TRBJ2-1; TRBD2 agrees at 9 bases. This sequence was found in an adult with COVID-19. What was sequenced was memory CD4+ T cells from PBMCs. Written as DNA, the CDR3 is TGCGCCAGCAGCTTGGGACTAGCGGAAAACAATGAGCAGTTCTTC. This gives the protein CASSLGLAENNEQFF.